The 21 T cell receptor beta chains in this list originate from one sample, sequenced in a study of chemoradiotherapy in HPV16-positive cancers. Assay: immunoSEQ multiplex PCR; the TCRdb copy retains only in-frame clones and omits some. The top ten hold roughly 3.7% of the sample, which has under 25,000 clones, about four fifths seen once. The source material was blood, sampled from a patient who underwent chemoradiotherapy. These receptor sequences come from a human donor with HPV-associated anogenital cancer.

The CDR3 region has the DNA TGTGCCAGCAGCTCAGACATTACAGGGGATGAGCAGTTCTTC. It yields the protein CASSSDITGDEQFF. The V and J genes are TRBV7-9 and TRBJ2-1; 7 bases are shared with TRBD1. This CDR3 has 14 residues. From germline, CDR1 is SEHNR and CDR2 FQNEAQ (reference sequence). Trimming at V came to 4 bases and at J to 8 bases, leaving 8 bases not matched to a gene.

This clone showed up just a few times. The chain uses TRBV7-3 and TRBJ2-1; 7 bases map to TRBD1. Per germline, CDR1 SGHTA and CDR2 FQGTGA. V gave up 2 bases and J gave up 6 bases; unmatched junction bases: 4. This CDR3 is 14 amino acids long. CDR3 coding DNA: TGTGCCAGCAGCTTACAACCAGGGGGCAATGAGCAGTTCTTC. Amino acids: CASSLQPGGNEQFF.

This clone was detected only once. The CDR3, as DNA: TGTGCCAGCAGCCAAACAGTGGGACTCGGGGGAAACACCATATATTTT. Translation: CASSQTVGLGGNTIYF. This sequence joins TRBV4-2 and TRBJ1-3; D may be TRBD1 (5 bases). The CDR3 runs 16 residues. Germline CDR1 is LGHNA and CDR2 is YNFKEQ. Trimming cost V 2 bases and J 4 bases, with 15 bases left between them.

The chain is built from TRBV7-6 and TRBJ1-1; a possible D gene is TRBD1 (5 bases). The V and J ends lost 0 bases and 4 bases respectively, with 9 bases between them. This CDR3 region has 14 residues. Looked up from germline, CDR1 is SGHVS and CDR2 is FNYEAQ. The CDR3 DNA is TGTGCCAGCAGCTTAGCGGGGCAGGGCACTGAAGCTTTCTTT. It is translated as CASSLAGQGTEAFF. Looking up the rest from reference TRBV7-6 and TRBJ1-1 gives the full variable domain: GAGVSQSPRYKVTKRGQDVALRCDPISGHVSLYWYRQALGQGPEFLTYFNYEAQQDKSGLPNDRFSAERPEGSISTLTIQRTEQRDSAMYRCASSLAGQGTEAFFGQGTRLTVV.

V is TRBV7-2 and J is TRBJ1-1; D is unresolved. CDR3 size: 13 residues. Germline CDR1 reads SGHTA; CDR2 reads FQGNSA. V was cut by 5 bases and J by 3 bases, with 10 bases left in between. Written as DNA, the CDR3 is TGTGCCAGCAGCAGCAGTAGGGACACTGAAGCTTTCTTT. Encoded protein: CASSSSRDTEAFF.

The chain uses TRBV6-1 and TRBJ2-3; 10 bases line up with TRBD2. Germline V CDR1 and CDR2: MNHNS, SASEGT. This CDR3 comprises 15 residues. After removal of 6 bases from V and 0 bases from J, the junction contained 3 bases not matched to a gene. CDR3 residues: CASRLAGGSTDTQYF. The CDR3 nucleotides read TGTGCCAGCAGGTTAGCGGGGGGAAGCACAGATACGCAGTATTTT.

Of note for this clone: One end of the junction is discordant with germline, which a read error may explain. This chain connects TRBV2 to TRBJ1-4, with D perhaps matching TRBD1 (6 bases). Germline V CDR1 and CDR2: SNHLY, FYNNEI. The CDR3 contains 13 residues. The CDR3 here is CASTRGTSEKLFF. CDR3 DNA: TGTGCCAGCACTAGGGGGACTAGTGAAAAACTGTTTTTT.

V and J are TRBV5-4 and TRBJ2-7, with D uncertain. The CDR3 is 13 residues long. The ends were cut back, 4 bases at V and 7 bases at J, with 15 bases in the middle. Germline values: CDR1 SGHNT, CDR2 YYREEE (reference sequence). For the CDR3, the DNA is TGTGCCAGCAGCCCCGACACAGACCGGGAGCAGTACTTC. Translated: CASSPDTDREQYF.

V usage is TRBV29-1 and J usage is TRBJ2-3; 9 nucleotides line up with TRBD1. This CDR3 region has 14 residues. V trimming: 4 bases; J trimming: 2 bases; junction bases outside the gene matches: 4. The germline V gene encodes CDR1 SQVTM and CDR2 ANQGSEA. The DNA of the CDR3 is TGCAGCGTTGCAACAGGGGGCCCCACAGATACGCAGTATTTT. Protein: CSVATGGPTDTQYF.

The V gene is TRBV7-9, the J gene TRBJ2-5, with D unclear. CDR1 SEHNR and CDR2 FQNEAQ come from the germline V gene (reference sequence). Trimming left V 4 bases short and J 4 bases short, with 13 bases between. The CDR3 consists of 14 residues. The CDR3 reads CASSSSTWGETQYF. CDR3 nucleotide sequence: TGTGCCAGCAGCTCTTCGACATGGGGAGAGACCCAGTACTTC. Full variable domain (rest looked up from reference TRBV7-9 and TRBJ2-5): DTGVSQNPRHKITKRGQNVTFRCDPISEHNRLYWYRQTLGQGPEFLTYFQNEAQLEKSRLLSDRFSAERPKGSFSTLEIQRTEQGDSAMYLCASSSSTWGETQYFGPGTRLLVL.

The chain uses TRBV4-3 and TRBJ1-6; D is unresolved. This CDR3 is built from 13 residues. Germline assignment: CDR1 LGHNA and CDR2 YSLEER. Trimming cost V 0 bases and J 6 bases, with 3 bases left between them. The CDR3 loop is CASSQEGNSPLHF. In DNA form, the CDR3 reads TGCGCCAGCAGCCAAGAGGGTAATTCACCCCTCCACTTT.

The chain links TRBV27 to TRBJ1-2; 9 bases are a match to TRBD1. The V gene's germline CDR1 is MNHEY and CDR2 SMNVEV (reference sequence). J was trimmed by 7 bases and V by 2 bases; bases with no gene match: 11. The CDR3 is 16 residues long. The CDR3 DNA reads as TGTGCCAGCAGTTTACGCCCGGGACAGGGATACGTTGGCTACACCTTC. Translating it yields CASSLRPGQGYVGYTF.

The chain carries TRBV27 and TRBJ1-2, with TRBD1 identical over 8 bases. The V and J ends lost 7 bases and 5 bases, in that order; junction bases with no gene match: 9. There are 14 residues in the CDR3. CDR1 and CDR2 (germline): MNHEY, SMNVEV (reference sequence). The CDR3 spells CASTRTGGGYGYTF. The CDR3 region has the DNA TGTGCCAGCACCCGAACAGGGGGTGGTTATGGCTACACCTTC.

The rearrangement links TRBV7-2 to TRBJ1-1; D gene unclear. The length of the CDR3 is 13 residues. In germline, CDR1 is SGHTA, CDR2 FQGNSA. V gave up 5 bases and J gave up 0 bases, with 7 bases separating them. CDR3 in DNA: TGTGCCAGCAGCCCGATATTGAACACTGAAGCTTTCTTT. Translating it yields CASSPILNTEAFF.

CDR3 residues: CASTGQANYGYTF. For the CDR3, the DNA is TGTGCCAGCACGGGACAGGCCAACTATGGCTACACCTTC. The chain joins TRBV21-1 to TRBJ1-2; the table calls TRBD1, which could not be checked here. TRBV21-1 is an annotated pseudogene. The CDR3 has 13 residues.

This clone was detected once. The chain uses TRBV7-8 and TRBJ2-2; 10 bases fit TRBD2. Germline loops: CDR1 SGHVS, CDR2 FQNEAQ. Trimming removed 2 bases from V and 0 bases from J; junction bases left unmatched: 3. The CDR3 runs to 17 residues. The CDR3 loop reads CASSLLGLAANTGELFF. The CDR3 DNA sequence: TGTGCCAGCAGCTTATTAGGACTAGCGGCGAACACCGGGGAGCTGTTTTTT.

The chain uses TRBV18 and TRBJ2-7; 9 positions match TRBD1. The CDR3 is 16 amino acids. Germline V CDR1 and CDR2: KGHSH, LQKENI. J lost 5 bases, V lost 4 bases, and 12 bases had no gene match. The CDR3 reads CASSLITGTGFDEQYF. The CDR3 region has the DNA TGTGCCAGCTCACTGATAACCGGGACAGGGTTCGACGAGCAGTACTTC.

This rearrangement joins TRBV21-1 to TRBJ1-4. TRBV21-1 is a listed pseudogene. The CDR3 has 11 residues. DNA of the CDR3: TGTGCCAGCCCCGTCGGTGAAAAACTGTTTTTT. Its protein product is CASPVGEKLFF.

This chain joins TRBV13 and TRBJ2-6; weak D call: TRBD1 (6 bases). V was trimmed by 6 bases and J by 1 base, leaving 10 bases between them. CDR3 size: 15 residues. Germline V CDR1 and CDR2: PRHDT, FYEKMQ (reference sequence). The CDR3 here is CASRKQGSGANVLTF. The CDR3 DNA follows: TGTGCCAGCAGAAAACAGGGATCTGGGGCCAACGTCCTGACTTTC.

The rearrangement joins TRBV2 to TRBJ1-1; TRBD1 might be the D (6 bases). Trimming cost V 7 bases and J 4 bases, with 10 bases left between them. This CDR3 is 12 amino acids long. Germline loops: CDR1 SNHLY, CDR2 FYNNEI. CDR3 DNA sequence: TGTGCCAGCAACAGGGATGCCACTGAAGCTTTCTTT. Protein sequence: CASNRDATEAFF.

J is TRBJ1-4 and V is TRBV18, with unresolved D. The CDR3 loop spans 14 amino acids. Germline loops: CDR1 KGHSH, CDR2 LQKENI. V dropped 3 bases and J dropped 8 bases, with 13 bases sitting between them. The CDR3 sequence is CASSPAAEGEKLFF. As DNA, the CDR3 is TGTGCCAGCTCACCGGCAGCGGAAGGGGAAAAACTGTTTTTT.